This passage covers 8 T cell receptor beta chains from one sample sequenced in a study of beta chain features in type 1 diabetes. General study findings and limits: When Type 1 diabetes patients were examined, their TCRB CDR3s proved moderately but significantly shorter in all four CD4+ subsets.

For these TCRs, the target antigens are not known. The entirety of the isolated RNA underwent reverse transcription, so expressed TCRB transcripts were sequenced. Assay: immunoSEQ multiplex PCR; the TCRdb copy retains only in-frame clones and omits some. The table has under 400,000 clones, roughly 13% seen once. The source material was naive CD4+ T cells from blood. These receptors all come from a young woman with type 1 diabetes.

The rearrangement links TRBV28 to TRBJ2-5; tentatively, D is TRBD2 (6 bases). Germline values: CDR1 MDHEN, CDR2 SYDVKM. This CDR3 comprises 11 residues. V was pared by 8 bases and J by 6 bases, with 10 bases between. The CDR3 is CASGGGQTQYF. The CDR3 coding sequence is TGTGCCAGCGGGGGAGGCCAGACCCAGTACTTC.

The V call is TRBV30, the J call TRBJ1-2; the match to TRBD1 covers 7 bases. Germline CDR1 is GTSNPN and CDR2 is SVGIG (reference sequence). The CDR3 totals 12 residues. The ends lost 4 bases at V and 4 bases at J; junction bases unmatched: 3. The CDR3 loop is CAWNRGAYGYTF. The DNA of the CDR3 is TGTGCCTGGAACAGGGGAGCCTATGGCTACACCTTC.

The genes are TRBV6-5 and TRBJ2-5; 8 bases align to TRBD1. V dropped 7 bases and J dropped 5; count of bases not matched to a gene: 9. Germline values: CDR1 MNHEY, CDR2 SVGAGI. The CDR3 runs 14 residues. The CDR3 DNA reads TGTGCCAGCACTGCGACAGGGGCAGGGGAGACCCAGTACTTC. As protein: CASTATGAGETQYF.

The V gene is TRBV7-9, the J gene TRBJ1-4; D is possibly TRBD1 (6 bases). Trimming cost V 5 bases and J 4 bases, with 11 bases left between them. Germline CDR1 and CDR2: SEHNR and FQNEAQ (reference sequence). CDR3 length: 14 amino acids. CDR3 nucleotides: TGTGCCAGCAGCCCACAGGGCCTTAATGAAAAACTGTTTTTT. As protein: CASSPQGLNEKLFF. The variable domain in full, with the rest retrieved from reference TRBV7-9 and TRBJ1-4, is DTGVSQNPRHKITKRGQNVTFRCDPISEHNRLYWYRQTLGQGPEFLTYFQNEAQLEKSRLLSDRFSAERPKGSFSTLEIQRTEQGDSAMYLCASSPQGLNEKLFFGSGTQLSVL.

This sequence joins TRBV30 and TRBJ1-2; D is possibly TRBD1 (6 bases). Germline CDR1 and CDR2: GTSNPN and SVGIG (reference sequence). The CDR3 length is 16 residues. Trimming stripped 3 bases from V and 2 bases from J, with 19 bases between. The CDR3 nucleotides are TGTGCCTGGAGGACTCCGGTACGGGGGGCGAACTATGGCTACACCTTC. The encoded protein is CAWRTPVRGANYGYTF.

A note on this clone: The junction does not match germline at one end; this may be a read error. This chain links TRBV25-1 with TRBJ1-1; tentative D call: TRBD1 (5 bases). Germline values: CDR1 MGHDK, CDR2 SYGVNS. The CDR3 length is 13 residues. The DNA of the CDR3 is TGTGCCAGCAGGTCGGGACTGAATACTGAAGCTTTCTTT. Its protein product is CASRSGLNTEAFF.

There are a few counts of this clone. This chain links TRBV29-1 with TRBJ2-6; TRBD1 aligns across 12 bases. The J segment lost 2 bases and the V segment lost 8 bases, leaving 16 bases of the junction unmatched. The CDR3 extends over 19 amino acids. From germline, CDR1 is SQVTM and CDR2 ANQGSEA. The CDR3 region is CSWVPGTGGEKAGANVLTF. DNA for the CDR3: TGCAGCTGGGTCCCCGGGACAGGGGGCGAGAAGGCTGGGGCCAACGTCCTGACTTTC.

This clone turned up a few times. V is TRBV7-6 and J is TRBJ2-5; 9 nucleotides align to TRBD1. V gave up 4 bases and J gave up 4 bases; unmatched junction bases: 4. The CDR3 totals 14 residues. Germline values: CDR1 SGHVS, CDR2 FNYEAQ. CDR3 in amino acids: CASSSPTGGETQYF. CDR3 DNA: TGTGCCAGCAGCTCACCGACAGGGGGAGAGACCCAGTACTTC.